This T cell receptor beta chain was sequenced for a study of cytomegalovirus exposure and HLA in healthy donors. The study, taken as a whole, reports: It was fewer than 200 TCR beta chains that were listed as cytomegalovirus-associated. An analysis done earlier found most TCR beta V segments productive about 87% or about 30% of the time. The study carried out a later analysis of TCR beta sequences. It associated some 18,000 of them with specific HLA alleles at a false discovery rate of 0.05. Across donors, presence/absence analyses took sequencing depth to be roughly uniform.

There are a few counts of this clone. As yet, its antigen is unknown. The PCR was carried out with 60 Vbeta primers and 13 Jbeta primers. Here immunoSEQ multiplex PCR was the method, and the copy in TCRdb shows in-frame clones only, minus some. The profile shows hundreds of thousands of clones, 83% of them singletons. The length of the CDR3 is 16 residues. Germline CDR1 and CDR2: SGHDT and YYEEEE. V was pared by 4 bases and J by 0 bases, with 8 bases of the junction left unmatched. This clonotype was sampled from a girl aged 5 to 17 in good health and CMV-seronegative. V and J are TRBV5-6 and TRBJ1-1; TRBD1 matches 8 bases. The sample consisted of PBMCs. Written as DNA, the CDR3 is TGTGCCAGCAGCCCACTGGGGACAGGCGTGAACACTGAAGCTTTCTTT. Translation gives CASSPLGTGVNTEAFF.